This TCR beta chain is from a study of cytomegalovirus exposure and HLA in healthy donors. Comments on this clone: Its specificity is not known. This sample includes further DNA sequences coding for the same CDR3.

This CDR3 contains 13 residues. Germline V lookup: CDR1 SGHRS, CDR2 YFSETQ. Trimming shortened V by 4 bases and J by 2 bases, and 9 bases separated the two germline ends. The PCR had 60 Vbeta and 13 Jbeta primers. Sequenced by immunoSEQ multiplex PCR; TCRdb stores in-frame clones only, minus some. Of 150,000 to 180,000 clones listed, roughly 80% are singletons. General study points: Analyzed later, association rates of TCRs varied across HLA loci, with DRB1 most and HLA-C fewest.

Specimen: PBMCs. The chain couples TRBV5-1 to TRBJ2-5; tentative D call: TRBD1 (7 bases). The TCR sequence derives from a man aged 25 to 40 in good health and CMV-seropositive. The CDR3 is CASSQGGQETQYF. The CDR3, as DNA: TGCGCCAGCAGCCAGGGGGGTCAAGAGACCCAGTACTTC.